The sample holds a few counts of the clone carrying this TCR beta chain. The PCR used 60 Vbeta and 13 Jbeta primers. Only in-frame clones appear in the TCRdb table, and some are missing; sequencing was by immunoSEQ multiplex PCR. The data show 100,000 or so clones, around four fifths seen once. These data belong to a study of cytomegalovirus exposure and HLA in healthy donors. Trimming cost V 1 base and J 9 bases, with 13 bases left between them. This CDR3 has 14 residues. The V gene's germline CDR1 is SGHDT and CDR2 YYEEEE. The rearrangement uses TRBV5-6 and TRBJ2-2; D might be TRBD1 (5 bases). The sequence derives from a man aged 25-45 years in good health and CMV-seropositive. The specimen was PBMCs. The CDR3 loop is CASSLYGAPRELFF. Written as DNA, the CDR3 is TGTGCCAGCAGCTTGTATGGGGCCCCCAGGGAGCTGTTTTTT.